The 31 T cell receptor beta chains given below trace back to one sample, sequenced in a study of T cells in Graves' hyperthyroidism and ophthalmopathy (dated by TCRdb to 2018 to 2020). The method behind the library was multiplex PCR. The instrument given in TCRdb is Illumina HiSeq 2000. The TCR beta CDR3 regions were amplified from the RNA transcripts. A first-round RT-PCR of the TCR CDR3 used the HTBI primer set with the Qiagen OneStep RT-PCR kit. TCRdb ran its own pipeline on the public reads, namely fastp trimming at Q25 and MiXCR clone calling, and kept in-frame beta chains. Here each entry gathers all rows of one CDR3 protein and keeps the most common genes and DNA. Within this sample are roughly 800,000 distinct CDR3 sequences, with roughly 40% of them counted one time only. The top ten hold approximately 8.7% of the sample. Input material: blood. Source of these receptors: a man between 18 and 29 years old with Graves' hyperthyroidism.

The V and J genes are TRBV7-2 and TRBJ2-5; TRBD2 agrees at 12 bases. Germline CDR1 reads SGHTA; CDR2 reads FQGNSA. The CDR3 is made up of 18 amino acids. Germline trimming cut 8 bases from V and 1 base from J; bases unmatched to any gene: 14. This chain's CDR3 is CASSQWGLAGGIQETQYF. The CDR3 coding sequence is TGTGCCAGCTCCCAATGGGGGCTAGCGGGAGGGATCCAAGAGACCCAGTACTTC.

Here the CDR3 DNA reads TGCGCCAGCAGCCAAGGACGGTTCAATCAGCCCCAGCATTTT. Translating it yields CASSQGRFNQPQHF. The chain carries TRBV4-1 and TRBJ1-5; D unclear. This CDR3 is built from 14 residues. Germline V CDR1 and CDR2: MGHRA, YSYEKL. V dropped 1 base and J dropped 3 bases, with 7 bases sitting between them.

In its sample, this clonotype was seen a few times. The chain has TRBV5-1 and TRBJ2-2, with unresolved D. Trimming took 4 bases from V and 0 from J, leaving 10 bases between them. The CDR3 sequence is 15 residues long. The germline CDR1 and CDR2 sequences are SGHRS and YFSETQ. The CDR3 protein is CASSVGPSNTGELFF. CDR3 DNA: TGCGCCAGCAGCGTTGGGCCGTCGAACACCGGGGAGCTGTTTTTT.

With regard to this clonotype: A read error is possible here, since a much larger clone lies one base away. The chain joins TRBV10-3 to TRBJ1-2; D may be TRBD1 (6 bases). Germline lookup yields CDR1 ENHRY and CDR2 SYGVKD. CDR3 length: 13 amino acids. CDR3 nucleotides: TGTGCCACCAGTGAGTCGGGGGCTCGAAGCTACACCTTC. As protein: CATSESGARSYTF.

This clonotype was seen a few times. The CDR3 loop is CSLEPGNTEAFF. CDR3 coding DNA: TGCAGCTTGGAACCGGGGAACACTGAAGCTTTCTTT. The chain employs TRBV29-1 and TRBJ1-1, with no clear D. Germline values: CDR1 SQVTM, CDR2 ANQGSEA. The germline V and J ends were trimmed by 8 bases and 1 base, with 11 bases remaining between them. The CDR3 covers 12 residues.

The chain joins TRBV9 to TRBJ2-5; D remains ambiguous. The CDR3 is 15 amino acids. Germline loops: CDR1 SGDLS, CDR2 YYNGEE. Trimming pared 4 bases from V and 0 bases from J, leaving 13 bases between. The CDR3 region has the DNA TGTGCCAGCAGCCCCGTGGGCAGTTACCAAGAGACCCAGTACTTC. It yields the protein CASSPVGSYQETQYF.

The sample holds a few counts of this clonotype. The rearrangement links TRBV12-3 or TRBV12-4 to TRBJ1-1; D is undetermined. The CDR3 covers 16 residues. With 0 bases removed from V and 1 base from J, the gap between germline ends came to 12 bases. Written as DNA, the CDR3 is TGTGCCAGCAGTTTAGCTCAGGCGGTGGCGAACACTGAAGCTTTCTTT. It is translated as CASSLAQAVANTEAFF.

This clonotype was picked up many times. Germline and junction disagree at one end, which may indicate a read error. This chain uses TRBV7-8 with TRBJ1-1; D ambiguous. The CDR3 spans 11 residues. CDR1 and CDR2 from the germline V gene are SGHVS and FQNEAQ. The DNA of the CDR3 is TGTGCCAGCAGCGCCCCCACAAGCTTGATCTTT. Translated, it gives CASSAPTSLIF.

As concerns this clonotype: The junction departs from the called germline gene at one end, perhaps through a read error. This sequence joins TRBV7-2 and TRBJ2-7, with no clear D. The CDR3 has 12 amino acids. Germline assignment: CDR1 SGHTA and CDR2 FQGNSA. The CDR3 region is CASSAWSYEQHF. CDR3 coding DNA: TGTGCCAGCAGCGCCTGGAGCTACGAGCAGCACTTC.

This clonotype turned up a few times. CDR3 coding DNA: TGTGCCACCAGCAGAGATATTGGTTTTACGAACACCGGGGAGCTGTTTTTT. Translating it yields CATSRDIGFTNTGELFF. The V call is TRBV15, the J call TRBJ2-2; the D is unclear. Germline CDR1 is LNHNV and CDR2 is YYDKDF (reference sequence). The CDR3 is made up of 17 amino acids. The V end was cut by 0 bases, the J end by 0 bases, with 11 bases between.

This clonotype was counted ten times or more. J is TRBJ1-1 and V is TRBV7-6; TRBD1 agrees at 7 bases. The germline gives CDR1 SGHVS, CDR2 FNYEAQ. The CDR3 length is 14 residues. After removal of 3 bases from V and 6 bases from J, the junction contained 7 bases not matched to a gene. As DNA, the CDR3 is TGTGCCAGCAGCTTGGGTCAGGGGGAACCTGAAGCTTTCTTT. This translates into CASSLGQGEPEAFF.

The V gene is TRBV7-8, the J gene TRBJ2-5, with 8 bases that match TRBD1. The germline gives CDR1 SGHVS, CDR2 FQNEAQ. V lost 2 bases to trimming and J lost 13 bases; unmatched junction nucleotides: 12. This CDR3 contains 14 residues. The CDR3 DNA sequence: TGTGCCAGCAGCTTATCAGGGGGCAGTGAAAAACTGTACTTC. Encoded protein: CASSLSGGSEKLYF.

The chain couples TRBV29-1 to TRBJ2-2, with D unresolved. Germline CDR1 is SQVTM and CDR2 is ANQGSEA. Between the trimmed V and J ends, which lost 7 bases and 4 bases, there was a span of 16 bases. CDR3 length: 14 amino acids. The CDR3 loop is CSASDGEGTGELFF. CDR3 coding DNA: TGCAGCGCCTCTGATGGGGAAGGCACCGGGGAGCTGTTTTTT.

This clonotype was seen at least ten times. One end of the junction varies from germline; a read error may be responsible. V and J are TRBV5-1 and TRBJ1-1, with 12 bases identical to TRBD1. CDR1 is SGHRS, CDR2 YFSETQ, per germline. The CDR3 is 15 amino acids. The CDR3 region is CASSPGQGAGTEAFF. The CDR3 DNA is TGTGCCAGCAGCCCGGGACAGGGGGCAGGAACTGAAGCTTTCTTT.

This clonotype was counted only a few times. This sequence joins TRBV6-5 and TRBJ2-7, with 7 nucleotides matching TRBD2. V gave up 6 bases and J gave up 4 bases; unmatched junction bases: 9. The CDR3 spans 14 residues. Germline CDR1 reads MNHEY; CDR2 reads SVGAGI. CDR3 region: CASRPSGGGYEQYF. In DNA, the CDR3 is TGTGCCAGCAGACCATCGGGGGGAGGGTACGAGCAGTACTTC.

This clonotype was recorded at least ten times. The chain links TRBV19 to TRBJ1-1; tentatively, D is TRBD1 (5 bases). The CDR3 length is 15 residues. V dropped 5 bases and J dropped 1 base, with 14 bases sitting between them. The germline V gene encodes CDR1 LNHDA and CDR2 SQIVND (reference sequence). The CDR3 DNA reads TGTGCCAGTAGTTCGGGGCCTAAAGGGAACACTGAAGCTTTCTTT. Protein product: CASSSGPKGNTEAFF.

Note on this clonotype: One end of the junction fails to match germline, which may point to a read error. This chain joins TRBV10-3 and TRBJ1-5, with no clear D. The CDR3 runs to 15 residues. CDR1 and CDR2 from the germline V gene are ENHRY and SYGVKD. CDR3: CASSPRPGANQPQHF. For the CDR3, the DNA is TGTGCCAGCAGTCCACGTCCCGGTGCGAATCAGCCCCAGCATTTT.

This clonotype has ten or more counts. The rearrangement uses TRBV7-2 and TRBJ2-5; 9 bases fit TRBD2. The CDR3 consists of 16 residues. V shed 5 bases and J 7 bases; nucleotides not matched to a gene: 14. Germline V gives CDR1 SGHTA, CDR2 FQGNSA. The CDR3 loop is CASSPSRLAARGTQYF. The CDR3 DNA sequence: TGTGCCAGCAGCCCTTCGAGACTAGCGGCCCGGGGGACCCAGTACTTC. The variable domain in full, completed from reference TRBV7-2 and TRBJ2-5, reads GAGVSQSPSNKVTEKGKDVELRCDPISGHTALYWYRQSLGQGLEFLIYFQGNSAPDKSGLPSDRFSAERTGGSVSTLTIQRTQQEDSAVYLCASSPSRLAARGTQYFGPGTRLLVL.

This clonotype was picked up many times. The J gene is TRBJ1-1, the V gene TRBV19; a weak D match, TRBD1 (6 bases). This CDR3 region has 13 residues. The V gene lost 3 bases and the J gene lost 5 bases, with 10 bases spanning the gap. Germline V lookup: CDR1 LNHDA, CDR2 SQIVND (reference sequence). CDR3: CASSIAGTTEAFF. DNA of the CDR3: TGTGCCAGTAGTATTGCCGGGACAACTGAAGCTTTCTTT.

This clonotype was observed at least ten times. The J gene is TRBJ2-7, the V gene TRBV2; tentatively, D is TRBD1 or TRBD2 (5 bases each). Germline CDR1 is SNHLY and CDR2 is FYNNEI. Trimming cost V 4 bases and J 6 bases, with 7 bases left between them. There are 11 residues in the CDR3. The CDR3 protein is CASSGGTEQYF. The CDR3 bases are TGTGCCAGCAGTGGGGGGACCGAGCAGTACTTC.

Of note for this clonotype: A clone one base away is much larger, so this may be a read error. The rearrangement uses TRBV9 and TRBJ1-1; a possible D gene is TRBD1 (5 bases). CDR3 length: 14 amino acids. The V end was cut by 4 bases, the J end by 2 bases, with 12 bases between. Per germline, CDR1 SGDLS and CDR2 YYNGEE. The CDR3 protein is CASSSQVVNTEAFF. CDR3 nucleotide sequence: TGTGCCAGCAGCTCACAGGTAGTAAACACTGAAGCTTTCTTT.

As for this clonotype: A much larger clone is a single base away; this may be a read error. V gene TRBV10-3 combines with J gene TRBJ1-5, with D perhaps TRBD1 (5 bases). Germline CDR1 is ENHRY and CDR2 is SYGVKD. The V end lost 4 bases, the J end lost 9 bases, and 13 bases lay between the germline ends. This CDR3 has 13 residues. The CDR3 spells CAISAGLPLPQHF. The CDR3 DNA is TGTGCCATCAGTGCGGGACTCCCCTTGCCCCAGCATTTT.

The chain joins TRBV7-4 to TRBJ1-2, with D uncertain. The V gene lost 5 bases and the J gene lost 7 bases, with 17 bases spanning the gap. The CDR3 has 14 residues. Germline-derived CDR1 and CDR2 are SGHVT and SQSDAQ. CDR3 nucleotides: TGTGCCAGCAGCCAAGATCAAGATGCCGGTGGCTACACCTTC. As protein: CASSQDQDAGGYTF.

This clonotype was observed many times. This chain uses TRBV20-1 with TRBJ1-5; no definite D call. Trimming removed 4 bases at V and 2 bases at J, with 12 bases between. Germline V gives CDR1 DFQATT, CDR2 SNEGSKA (reference sequence). The CDR3 contains 14 residues. The CDR3 here is CSAIKAGGNQPQHF. CDR3 DNA: TGCAGTGCTATCAAGGCCGGTGGCAATCAGCCCCAGCATTTT.

The chain uses TRBV5-1 and TRBJ2-2, with 7 bases that match TRBD1. The germline V gene encodes CDR1 SGHRS and CDR2 YFSETQ. The CDR3 loop spans 15 amino acids. Trimming at V came to 3 bases and at J to 2 bases, leaving 4 bases not matched to a gene. The CDR3 sequence: CASSSGQTNTGELFF. The DNA for the CDR3 is TGCGCCAGCAGCTCGGGACAGACAAACACCGGGGAGCTGTTTTTT.

The CDR3 sequence: CSARDPQGSGQPQHF. CDR3 sequence (DNA): TGCAGTGCTAGAGACCCACAGGGCTCAGGGCAGCCCCAGCATTTT. The chain employs TRBV20-1 and TRBJ1-5; the D gene is possibly TRBD1 (6 bases). CDR3 length equals 15 residues. Germline V CDR1 and CDR2: DFQATT, SNEGSKA (reference sequence). Deletions cut 0 bases from V and 7 bases from J, with 16 bases between.

In this sample, this clonotype turned up once. This could be a read error, since a much larger clone is one nucleotide away. V and J are TRBV2 and TRBJ1-3, with D possibly being TRBD1 (5 bases). With 3 bases removed from V and 8 bases from J, the gap between germline ends came to 17 bases. The CDR3 has 15 amino acids. The germline gives CDR1 SNHLY, CDR2 FYNNEI. The CDR3 loop reads CASSDDSRTGDTIYF. CDR3 nucleotides: TGTGCCAGCAGTGACGACTCACGAACAGGAGACACCATATATTTT.

The rearrangement joins TRBV29-1 to TRBJ2-7, with D unclear. CDR3 size: 13 residues. V was cut by 1 base and J by 2 bases, with 9 bases left in between. Germline V lookup: CDR1 SQVTM, CDR2 ANQGSEA. The CDR3 spells CSVEVDKTYEQYF. The CDR3 nucleotides read TGCAGCGTTGAAGTAGACAAAACCTACGAGCAGTACTTC.

The chain joins TRBV12-3 or TRBV12-4 to TRBJ1-2; TRBD1 is a possible D gene (5 bases). V lost 5 bases and J 6 bases, leaving 10 bases between the germline ends. CDR3 length equals 12 residues. As DNA, the CDR3 is TGTGCCAGCAGTCAAGGGGAGCATGGCTACACCTTC. Protein sequence: CASSQGEHGYTF.

The rearrangement links TRBV2 to TRBJ2-7, with D perhaps TRBD2 (5 bases). CDR1 and CDR2 from the germline V gene are SNHLY and FYNNEI. The V end was cut by 5 bases, the J end by 3 bases, with 17 bases between. The CDR3 runs 15 residues. CDR3 coding DNA: TGTGCCAGCAGTCAGCTCGGAGGTTCCTACTACGAGCAGTACTTC. Translating it yields CASSQLGGSYYEQYF.

The gene calls are TRBV20-1 and TRBJ2-5, with 11 bases that match TRBD1. The CDR3 is 15 amino acids. Germline V CDR1 and CDR2: DFQATT, SNEGSKA (reference sequence). The junction had 9 bases not matched to a gene; V was cut back by 5 bases and J by 4 bases. CDR3 sequence (DNA): TGCAGTGCTCCGGAGGGGACAGGGGGACGAGAGACCCAGTACTTC. This sequence encodes CSAPEGTGGRETQYF.